The rows below give T cell receptor beta chains drawn from one sample of a study of PD-1 and CTLA-4 blockade in melanoma. Repertoires were generated with immunoSEQ multiplex PCR, while TCRdb's copy carries only in-frame clones and drops some. The table shows tens of thousands of clones, with more than 85% occurring only once. The specimen comprised CD8+ T cells from peripheral blood, sampled from a patient given anti-PD-1 treatment. These receptors were taken from a human donor with melanoma. The CDR3 runs from the conserved cysteine through the conserved F or W. Fields, in order: CDR3 protein, CDR3 DNA, D gene, V gene, clone size, J gene. The D gene is left open where the match is weak. Size is omitted from some rows. Given values are once, few, many or a class for expanded clones.

CDR3: CAWSGTVNEKLFF
DNA: TGTGCCTGGTCCGGGACAGTTAATGAAAAACTGTTTTTT
D: TRBD1
V: TRBV30
size: NA
J: TRBJ1-4

CDR3: CASSPGQGIAKNIQYF
DNA: TGTGCCAGTAGTCCGGGACAGGGGATAGCCAAAAACATTCAGTACTTC
D: TRBD1
V: TRBV19
size: NA
J: TRBJ2-4

CDR3: CSVPGQGMETQYF
DNA: TGCAGCGTCCCGGGACAGGGAATGGAGACCCAGTACTTC
D: TRBD1
V: TRBV29-1
size: NA
J: TRBJ2-5

CDR3: CAWSVQGETEAFF
DNA: TGTGCCTGGAGTGTACAGGGAGAGACTGAAGCTTTCTTT
D: NA
V: TRBV30
size: NA
J: TRBJ1-1

CDR3: CASSAGLRNEQYF
DNA: TGTGCCAGCAGTGCGGGACTGAGGAACGAGCAGTACTTC
D: NA
V: TRBV6-6
size: NA
J: TRBJ2-7

CDR3: CATSDPIQGAEAFF
DNA: TGTGCCACCAGTGATCCTATCCAGGGGGCCGAAGCTTTCTTT
D: TRBD1
V: TRBV24-1
size: NA
J: TRBJ1-1

CDR3: CASSYPGTSGRAAPFF
DNA: TGTGCCAGCAGTTACCCCGGGACTAGCGGGAGGGCCGCCCCGTTCTTC
D: TRBD2
V: TRBV6-2/TRBV6-3
size: NA
J: TRBJ2-1

CDR3: CSARQGSSSYEQYF
DNA: TGCAGCGCCAGACAGGGGTCTTCCTCCTACGAGCAGTACTTC
D: TRBD1
V: TRBV29-1
size: once
J: TRBJ2-7

CDR3: CASSQGERGFNEQFF
DNA: TGCGCCAGCAGCCAAGGAGAGCGGGGGTTCAATGAGCAGTTCTTC
D: TRBD2
V: TRBV4-1
size: NA
J: TRBJ2-1

CDR3: CASSQAHTNEQFF
DNA: TGTGCCAGCAGCCAAGCCCACACAAATGAGCAGTTCTTC
D: NA
V: TRBV7-3
size: NA
J: TRBJ2-1

CDR3: CAWSVSVVAKNIQYF
DNA: TGTGCCTGGAGTGTTTCCGTGGTAGCCAAAAACATTCAGTACTTC
D: NA
V: TRBV30
size: NA
J: TRBJ2-4

CDR3: CASSKMGLGEQFF
DNA: TGTGCCAGCAGCAAAATGGGGTTGGGTGAGCAGTTCTTC
D: NA
V: TRBV13
size: NA
J: TRBJ2-1

CDR3: CASSLLAGGPGGDEQYF
DNA: TGTGCCAGCAGCTTGCTAGCGGGGGGCCCCGGGGGAGACGAGCAGTACTTC
D: TRBD2
V: TRBV7-9
size: NA
J: TRBJ2-7

CDR3: CASSPRDAGGRDTQYF
DNA: TGTGCCAGCAGCCCCCGGGACGCGGGGGGGCGGGATACGCAGTATTTT
D: TRBD2
V: TRBV13
size: NA
J: TRBJ2-3

CDR3: CASSFLADQETQYF
DNA: TGTGCCAGCAGTTTTCTAGCGGACCAAGAGACCCAGTACTTC
D: TRBD2
V: TRBV28
size: NA
J: TRBJ2-5

CDR3: CASSETGGRGYEQYF
DNA: TGTGCCAGCAGCGAGACAGGGGGCAGAGGGTACGAGCAGTACTTC
D: TRBD1
V: TRBV9
size: NA
J: TRBJ2-7

CDR3: CASSHLGGEQYF
DNA: TGTGCCAGCAGCCACTTGGGTGGCGAGCAGTACTTC
D: NA
V: TRBV11-2
size: few
J: TRBJ2-7

CDR3: CASRPTGGSDTQYF
DNA: TGTGCCAGTAGGCCAACCGGGGGTTCAGATACGCAGTATTTT
D: NA
V: TRBV19
size: NA
J: TRBJ2-3

CDR3: CASSLGGADTQYF
DNA: TGTGCCAGCAGCCTCGGGGGGGCAGATACGCAGTATTTT
D: TRBD2
V: TRBV5-6
size: NA
J: TRBJ2-3

CDR3: CASSGRQGADNEQFF
DNA: TGTGCCAGCAGCGGTCGACAGGGGGCTGACAATGAGCAGTTCTTC
D: TRBD1
V: TRBV9
size: NA
J: TRBJ2-1

CDR3: CASSYAVNTEAFF
DNA: TGTGCCAGCAGTTACGCGGTAAACACTGAAGCTTTCTTT
D: NA
V: TRBV6-5
size: NA
J: TRBJ1-1

CDR3: CASNPDRATEAFF
DNA: TGTGCCAGCAATCCGGACAGGGCGACTGAAGCTTTCTTT
D: TRBD1
V: TRBV28
size: once
J: TRBJ1-1

CDR3: CASSGGSTDTQYF
DNA: TGTGCCAGCAGCGGGGGTAGCACAGATACGCAGTATTTT
D: NA
V: TRBV9
size: NA
J: TRBJ2-3

CDR3: CAWSDQAYEQYF
DNA: TGTGCCTGGAGTGACCAAGCCTACGAGCAGTACTTC
D: NA
V: TRBV30
size: NA
J: TRBJ2-7

CDR3: CASTSRDGGAWETQYF
DNA: TGTGCCAGCACCTCCCGGGACGGGGGGGCTTGGGAGACCCAGTACTTC
D: TRBD2
V: TRBV6-6
size: NA
J: TRBJ2-5

CDR3: CASSEGGTTEAFF
DNA: TGCGCCAGCAGCGAAGGAGGGACCACTGAAGCTTTCTTT
D: NA
V: TRBV5-1
size: NA
J: TRBJ1-1

CDR3: CASSPGYQETQYF
DNA: TGTGCCAGCTCCCCGGGATACCAAGAGACCCAGTACTTC
D: NA
V: TRBV2
size: NA
J: TRBJ2-5

CDR3: CASKQREKVEQFF
DNA: TGTGCCAGTAAACAGCGGGAGAAGGTTGAGCAGTTCTTC
D: TRBD2
V: TRBV19
size: once
J: TRBJ2-1

CDR3: CASSESQGLVNGYTF
DNA: TGCGCCAGCAGTGAGAGTCAGGGGCTAGTGAATGGCTACACCTTC
D: NA
V: TRBV10-2
size: NA
J: TRBJ1-2

CDR3: CASRTGGEPQHF
DNA: TGCGCCAGCAGGACAGGGGGAGAGCCCCAGCATTTT
D: TRBD1
V: TRBV10-2
size: NA
J: TRBJ1-5

CDR3: CASSYSAPGHFTYEQYF
DNA: TGTGCCAGCAGTTACTCTGCCCCGGGACACTTCACCTACGAGCAGTACTTC
D: NA
V: TRBV6-2/TRBV6-3
size: NA
J: TRBJ2-7

CDR3: CAISETGPTGDNEQFF
DNA: TGTGCCATCAGTGAGACGGGGCCGACAGGGGACAATGAGCAGTTCTTC
D: TRBD1
V: TRBV10-3
size: NA
J: TRBJ2-1

CDR3: CASSQTENQPQHF
DNA: TGTGCCAGCAGTCAGACAGAAAATCAGCCCCAGCATTTT
D: NA
V: TRBV28
size: NA
J: TRBJ1-5

CDR3: CASSLSQQFF
DNA: TGTGCCAGCAGTTTAAGTCAGCAGTTCTTC
D: NA
V: TRBV12-3/TRBV12-4
size: NA
J: TRBJ2-1

CDR3: CASSDKGFSNQPQHF
DNA: TGTGCCAGCAGTGATAAGGGGTTCAGCAATCAGCCCCAGCATTTT
D: NA
V: TRBV2
size: few
J: TRBJ1-5

CDR3: CASSLTSGRGVEQYF
DNA: TGTGCCAGCAGTCTGACTAGCGGGAGAGGGGTCGAGCAGTACTTC
D: TRBD2
V: TRBV27
size: NA
J: TRBJ2-7

CDR3: CASRSDAYSGNTIYF
DNA: TGTGCCAGCAGATCTGACGCATACTCTGGAAACACCATATATTTT
D: NA
V: TRBV28
size: NA
J: TRBJ1-3

CDR3: CASSLGGTDTQYF
DNA: TGTGCCAGCAGCTTAGGGGGTACAGATACGCAGTATTTT
D: NA
V: TRBV11-2
size: NA
J: TRBJ2-3